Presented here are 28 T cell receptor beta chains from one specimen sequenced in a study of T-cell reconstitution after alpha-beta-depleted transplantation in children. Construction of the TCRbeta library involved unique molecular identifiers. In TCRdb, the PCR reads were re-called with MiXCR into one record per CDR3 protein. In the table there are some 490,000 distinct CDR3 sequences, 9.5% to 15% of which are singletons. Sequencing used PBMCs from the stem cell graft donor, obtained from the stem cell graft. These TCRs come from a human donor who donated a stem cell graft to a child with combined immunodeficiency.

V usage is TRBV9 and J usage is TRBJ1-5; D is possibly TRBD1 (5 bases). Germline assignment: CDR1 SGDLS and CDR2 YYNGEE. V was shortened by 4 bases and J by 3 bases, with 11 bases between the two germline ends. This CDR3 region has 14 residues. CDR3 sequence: CASSPGGVNQPQHF. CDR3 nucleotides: TGTGCCAGCAGCCCCGGGGGGGTCAATCAGCCCCAGCATTTT.

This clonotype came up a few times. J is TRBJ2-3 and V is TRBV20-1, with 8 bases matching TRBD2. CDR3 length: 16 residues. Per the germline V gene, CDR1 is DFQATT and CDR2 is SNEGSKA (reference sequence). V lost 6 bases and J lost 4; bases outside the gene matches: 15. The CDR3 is CSARRHTGGVSDTQYF. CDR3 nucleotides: TGCAGTGCAAGACGCCATACCGGGGGGGTTTCAGATACGCAGTATTTT.

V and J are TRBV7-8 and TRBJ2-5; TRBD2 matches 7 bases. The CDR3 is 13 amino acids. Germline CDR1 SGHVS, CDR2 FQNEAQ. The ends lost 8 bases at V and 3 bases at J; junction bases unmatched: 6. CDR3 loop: CASAFSGEETQYF. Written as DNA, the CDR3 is TGTGCCAGCGCCTTCAGCGGGGAAGAGACCCAGTACTTC.

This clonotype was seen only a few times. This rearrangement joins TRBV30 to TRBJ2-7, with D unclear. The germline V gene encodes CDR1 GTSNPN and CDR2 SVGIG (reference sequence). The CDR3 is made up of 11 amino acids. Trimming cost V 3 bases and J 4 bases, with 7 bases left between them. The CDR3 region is CAWSPGYEQYF. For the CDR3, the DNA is TGTGCCTGGAGCCCCGGGTACGAGCAGTACTTC.

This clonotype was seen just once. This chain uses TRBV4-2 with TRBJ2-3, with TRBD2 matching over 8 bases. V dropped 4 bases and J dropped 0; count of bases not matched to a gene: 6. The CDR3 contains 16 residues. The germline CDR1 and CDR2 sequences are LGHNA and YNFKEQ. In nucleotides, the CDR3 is TGTGCCAGCAGCCCCGGACTAGCCTATAGCACAGATACGCAGTATTTT. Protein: CASSPGLAYSTDTQYF.

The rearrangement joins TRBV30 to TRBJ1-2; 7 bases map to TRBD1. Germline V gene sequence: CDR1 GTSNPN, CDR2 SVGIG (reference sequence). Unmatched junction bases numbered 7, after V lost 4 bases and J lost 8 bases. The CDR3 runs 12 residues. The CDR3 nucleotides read TGTGCCTGGACTAAGGGGGCGTGGGGCTACACCTTC. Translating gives CAWTKGAWGYTF.

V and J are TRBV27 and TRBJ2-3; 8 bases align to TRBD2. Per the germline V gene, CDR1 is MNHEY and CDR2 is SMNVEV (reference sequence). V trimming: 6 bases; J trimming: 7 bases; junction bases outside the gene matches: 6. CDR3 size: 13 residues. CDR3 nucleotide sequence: TGTGCCAGCAGCACCGGGACTAGTTATACGCAGTATTTT. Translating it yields CASSTGTSYTQYF.

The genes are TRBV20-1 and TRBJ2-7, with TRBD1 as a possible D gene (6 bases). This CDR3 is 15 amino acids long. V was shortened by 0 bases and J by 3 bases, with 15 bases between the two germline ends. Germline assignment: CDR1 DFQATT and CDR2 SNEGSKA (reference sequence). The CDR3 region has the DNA TGCAGTGCTAGAGACCGAAACAGGGAATACTACGAGCAGTACTTC. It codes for CSARDRNREYYEQYF.

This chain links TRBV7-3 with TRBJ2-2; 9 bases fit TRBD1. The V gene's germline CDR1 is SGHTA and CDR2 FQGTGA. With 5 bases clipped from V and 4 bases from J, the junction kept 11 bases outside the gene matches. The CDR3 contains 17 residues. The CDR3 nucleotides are TGTGCCAGCAGCAGAACGGGCGGGACAGGGTTCACCGGGGAGCTGTTTTTT. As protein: CASSRTGGTGFTGELFF.

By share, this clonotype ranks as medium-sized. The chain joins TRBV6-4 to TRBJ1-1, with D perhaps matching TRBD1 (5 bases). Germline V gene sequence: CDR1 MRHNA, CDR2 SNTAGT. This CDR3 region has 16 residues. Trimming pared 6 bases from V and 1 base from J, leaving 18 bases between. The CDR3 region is CASSREGGRGNTEAFF. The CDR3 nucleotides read TGTGCCAGCAGCAGGGAGGGAGGAAGGGGGAACACTGAAGCTTTCTTT.

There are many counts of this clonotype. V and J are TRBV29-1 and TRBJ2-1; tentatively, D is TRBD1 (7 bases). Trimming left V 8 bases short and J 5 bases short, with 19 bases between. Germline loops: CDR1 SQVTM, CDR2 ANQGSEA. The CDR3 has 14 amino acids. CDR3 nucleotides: TGCAGCTTTGGGTTGGGCAGGGGGGACAATGAGCAGTTCTTC. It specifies CSFGLGRGDNEQFF.

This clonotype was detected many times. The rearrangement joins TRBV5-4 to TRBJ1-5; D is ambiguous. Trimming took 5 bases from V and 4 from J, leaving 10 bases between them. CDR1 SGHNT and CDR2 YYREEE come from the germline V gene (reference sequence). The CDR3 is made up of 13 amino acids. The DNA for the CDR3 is TGTGCCAGCAGTTTTGACAAAAATCAGCCCCAGCATTTT. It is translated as CASSFDKNQPQHF. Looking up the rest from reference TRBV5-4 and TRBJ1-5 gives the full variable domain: ETGVTQSPTHLIKTRGQQVTLRCSSQSGHNTVSWYQQALGQGPQFIFQYYREEENGRGNFPPRFSGLQFPNYSSELNVNALELDDSALYLCASSFDKNQPQHFGDGTRLSIL.

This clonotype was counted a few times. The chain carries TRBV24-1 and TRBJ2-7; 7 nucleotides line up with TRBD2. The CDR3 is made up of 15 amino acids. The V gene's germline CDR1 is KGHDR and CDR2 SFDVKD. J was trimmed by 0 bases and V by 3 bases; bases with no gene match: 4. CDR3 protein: CATSDRRESSYEQYF. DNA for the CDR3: TGTGCCACCAGTGATCGGCGGGAGAGCTCCTACGAGCAGTACTTC.

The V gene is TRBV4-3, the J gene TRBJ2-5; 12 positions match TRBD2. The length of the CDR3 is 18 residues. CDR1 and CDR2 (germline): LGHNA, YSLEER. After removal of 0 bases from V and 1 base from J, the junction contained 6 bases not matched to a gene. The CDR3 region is CASSQDTLAGGFQETQYF. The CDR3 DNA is TGCGCCAGCAGCCAAGATACGCTAGCGGGAGGGTTCCAAGAGACCCAGTACTTC.

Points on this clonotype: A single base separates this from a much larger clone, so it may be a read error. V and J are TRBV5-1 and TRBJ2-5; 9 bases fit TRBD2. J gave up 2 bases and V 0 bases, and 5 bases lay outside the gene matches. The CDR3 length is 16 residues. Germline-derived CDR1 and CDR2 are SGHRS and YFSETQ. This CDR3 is CASSLEGTSTQETQYF. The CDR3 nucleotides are TGCGCCAGCAGCTTGGAAGGGACTAGCACGCAAGAGACCCAGTACTTC.

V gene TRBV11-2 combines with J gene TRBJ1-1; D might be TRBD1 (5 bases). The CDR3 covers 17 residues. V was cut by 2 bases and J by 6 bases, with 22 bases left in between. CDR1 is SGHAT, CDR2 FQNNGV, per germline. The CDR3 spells CASSLKDTGYGGAEAFF. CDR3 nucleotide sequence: TGTGCCAGCAGCTTAAAAGACACTGGGTATGGAGGGGCTGAAGCTTTCTTT.

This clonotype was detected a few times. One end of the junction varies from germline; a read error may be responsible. CDR3 in DNA: TGTGCCAGCAGTTCAGGGAACGCTGAAGCTTTCTTT. Translating it yields CASSSGNAEAFF. The gene calls are TRBV27 and TRBJ1-1, with D possibly TRBD1 on 5 matching bases. Looked up from germline, CDR1 is MNHEY and CDR2 is SMNVEV (reference sequence). This CDR3 is built from 12 residues.

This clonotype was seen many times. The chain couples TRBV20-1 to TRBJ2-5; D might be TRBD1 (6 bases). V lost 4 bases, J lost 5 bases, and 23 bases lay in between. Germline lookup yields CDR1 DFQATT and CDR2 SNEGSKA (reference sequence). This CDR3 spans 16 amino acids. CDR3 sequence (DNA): TGCAGTGCTAAAGACAGGAAGGGTTGGCTATTGGAGACCCAGTACTTC. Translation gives CSAKDRKGWLLETQYF.

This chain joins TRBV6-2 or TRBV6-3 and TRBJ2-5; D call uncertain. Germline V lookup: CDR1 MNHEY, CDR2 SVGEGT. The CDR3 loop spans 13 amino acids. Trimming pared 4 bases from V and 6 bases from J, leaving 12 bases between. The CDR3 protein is CASSSDEKKTQYF. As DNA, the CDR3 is TGTGCCAGCAGTTCCGACGAGAAAAAGACCCAGTACTTC.

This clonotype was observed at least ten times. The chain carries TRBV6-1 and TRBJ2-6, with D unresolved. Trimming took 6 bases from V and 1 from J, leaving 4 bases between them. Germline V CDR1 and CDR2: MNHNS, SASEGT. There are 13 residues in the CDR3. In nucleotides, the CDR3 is TGTGCCAGCAGGCCATCTGGGGCCAACGTCCTGACTTTC. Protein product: CASRPSGANVLTF.

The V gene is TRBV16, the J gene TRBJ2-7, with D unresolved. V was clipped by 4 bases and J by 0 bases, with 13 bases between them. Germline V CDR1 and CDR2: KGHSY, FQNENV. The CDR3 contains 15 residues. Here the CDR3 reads CASSRLLVGSYEQYF. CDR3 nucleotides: TGTGCCAGCAGCCGCCTTTTGGTGGGCTCCTACGAGCAGTACTTC. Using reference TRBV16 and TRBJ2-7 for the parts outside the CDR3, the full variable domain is GEEVAQTPKHLVRGEGQKAKLYCAPIKGHSYVFWYQQVLKNEFKFLISFQNENVFDETGMPKERFSAKCLPNSPCSLEIQATKLEDSAVYFCASSRLLVGSYEQYFGPGTRLTVT.

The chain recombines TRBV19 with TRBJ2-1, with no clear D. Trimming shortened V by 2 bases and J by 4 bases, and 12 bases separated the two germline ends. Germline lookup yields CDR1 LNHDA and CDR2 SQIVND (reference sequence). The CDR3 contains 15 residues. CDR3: CASSIRAEAYNEQFF. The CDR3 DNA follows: TGTGCCAGTAGTATACGGGCAGAGGCTTACAATGAGCAGTTCTTC.

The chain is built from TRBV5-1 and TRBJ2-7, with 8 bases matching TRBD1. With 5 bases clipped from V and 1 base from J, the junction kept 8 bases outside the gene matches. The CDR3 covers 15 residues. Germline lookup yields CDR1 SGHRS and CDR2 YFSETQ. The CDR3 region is CASRSDRAGSYEQYF. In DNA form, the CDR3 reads TGCGCCAGCAGGTCGGACAGGGCCGGATCCTACGAGCAGTACTTC.

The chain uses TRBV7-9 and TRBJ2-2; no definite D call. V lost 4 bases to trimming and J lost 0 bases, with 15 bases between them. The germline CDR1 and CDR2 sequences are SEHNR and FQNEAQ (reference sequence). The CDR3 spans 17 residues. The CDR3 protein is CASSSPRVGSNTGELFF. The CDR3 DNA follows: TGTGCCAGCAGCTCCCCCCGTGTAGGATCGAACACCGGGGAGCTGTTTTTT.

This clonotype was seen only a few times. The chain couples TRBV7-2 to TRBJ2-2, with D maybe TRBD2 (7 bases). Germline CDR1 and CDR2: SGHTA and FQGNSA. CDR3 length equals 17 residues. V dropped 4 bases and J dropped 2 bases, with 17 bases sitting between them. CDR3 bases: TGTGCCAGCAGCTCTGTCCTCGGGGGGCCAAACACCGGGGAGCTGTTTTTT. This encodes CASSSVLGGPNTGELFF.

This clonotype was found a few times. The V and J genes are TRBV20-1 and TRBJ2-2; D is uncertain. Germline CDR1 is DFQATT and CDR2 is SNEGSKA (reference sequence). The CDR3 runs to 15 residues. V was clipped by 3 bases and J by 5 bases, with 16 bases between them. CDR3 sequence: CSARERRSLTGELFF. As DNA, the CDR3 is TGCAGTGCTAGGGAAAGACGGTCGTTGACCGGGGAGCTGTTTTTT.

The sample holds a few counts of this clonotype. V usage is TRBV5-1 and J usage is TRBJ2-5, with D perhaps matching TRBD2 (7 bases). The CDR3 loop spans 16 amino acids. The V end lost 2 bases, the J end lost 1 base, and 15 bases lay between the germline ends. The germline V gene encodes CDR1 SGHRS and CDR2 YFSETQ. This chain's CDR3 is CASSLGGRGAQETQYF. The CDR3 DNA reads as TGCGCCAGCAGCTTAGGAGGCCGGGGGGCCCAAGAGACCCAGTACTTC.

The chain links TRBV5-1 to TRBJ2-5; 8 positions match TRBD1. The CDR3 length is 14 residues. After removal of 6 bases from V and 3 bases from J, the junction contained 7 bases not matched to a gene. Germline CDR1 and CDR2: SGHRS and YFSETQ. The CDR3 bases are TGCGCCAGCAACCAGGGGGCCCAAGAAGAGACCCAGTACTTC. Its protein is CASNQGAQEETQYF. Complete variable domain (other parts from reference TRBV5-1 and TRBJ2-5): KAGVTQTPRYLIKTRGQQVTLSCSPISGHRSVSWYQQTPGQGLQFLFEYFSETQRNKGNFPGRFSGRQFSNSRSEMNVSTLELGDSALYLCASNQGAQEETQYFGPGTRLLVL.